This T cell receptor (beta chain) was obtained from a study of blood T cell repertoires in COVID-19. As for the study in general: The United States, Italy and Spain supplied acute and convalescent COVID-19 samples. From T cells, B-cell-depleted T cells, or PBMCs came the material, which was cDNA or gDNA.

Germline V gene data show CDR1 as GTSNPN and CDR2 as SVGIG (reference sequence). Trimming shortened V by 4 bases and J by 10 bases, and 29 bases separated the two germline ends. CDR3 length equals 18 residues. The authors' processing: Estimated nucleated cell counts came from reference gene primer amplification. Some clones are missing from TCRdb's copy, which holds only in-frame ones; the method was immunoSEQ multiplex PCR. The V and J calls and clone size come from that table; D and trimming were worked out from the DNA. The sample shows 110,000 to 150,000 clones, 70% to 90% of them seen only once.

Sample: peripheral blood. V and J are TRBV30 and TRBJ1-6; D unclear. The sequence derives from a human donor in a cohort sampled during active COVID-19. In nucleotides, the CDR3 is TGTGCCTGGAAGCCTTTACCGGGGTCCAACTCCGAGGGATCACCCCTCCACTTT. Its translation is CAWKPLPGSNSEGSPLHF.